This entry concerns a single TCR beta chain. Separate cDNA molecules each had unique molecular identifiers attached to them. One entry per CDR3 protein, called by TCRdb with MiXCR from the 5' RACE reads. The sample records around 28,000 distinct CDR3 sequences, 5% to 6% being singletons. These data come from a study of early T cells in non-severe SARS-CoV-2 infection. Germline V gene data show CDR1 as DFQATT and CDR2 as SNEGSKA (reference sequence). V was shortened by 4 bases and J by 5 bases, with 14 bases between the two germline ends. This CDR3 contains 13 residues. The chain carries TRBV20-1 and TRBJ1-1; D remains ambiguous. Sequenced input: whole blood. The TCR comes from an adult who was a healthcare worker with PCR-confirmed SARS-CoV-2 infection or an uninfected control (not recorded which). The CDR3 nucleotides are TGCAGTGCTATGACACTCTTAGGAACTGAAGCTTTCTTT. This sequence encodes CSAMTLLGTEAFF.